Included here is one T cell receptor beta chain sequence, with context. Its antigen is not identified. The source of the sample is a study of T cell responses to AZD1222 COVID-19 vaccine. Whole-study findings and limits: In a largely white British group with more females than males, clonal diversity was possibly underestimated. Nearly half of spike-specific TCRs reportedly go after variant regions that carry no mutations. Increases in Spike-specific TCR breadth and depth were seen after two AZD1222 doses.

Germline CDR1 SEHNR, CDR2 FQNEAQ (reference sequence). Germline trimming cut 0 bases from V and 3 bases from J; bases unmatched to any gene: 5. The CDR3 is made up of 16 amino acids. The protocol was immunoSEQ multiplex PCR, while the TCRdb copy is restricted to in-frame clones and leaves out a portion. The sample gives around 180,000 clones, 88% of which show up once; about 24% is in the top ten. The V and J genes are TRBV7-9 and TRBJ2-1; 7 nucleotides align to TRBD2. The clonotype was recovered from an adult who received the AZD1222 COVID-19 vaccine. The input for sequencing was peripheral blood, taken 28 days after the second AZD1222 dose. The CDR3 is CASSLARLADYNEQFF. The CDR3, as DNA: TGTGCCAGCAGCTTAGCTCGGCTAGCGGACTACAATGAGCAGTTCTTC.